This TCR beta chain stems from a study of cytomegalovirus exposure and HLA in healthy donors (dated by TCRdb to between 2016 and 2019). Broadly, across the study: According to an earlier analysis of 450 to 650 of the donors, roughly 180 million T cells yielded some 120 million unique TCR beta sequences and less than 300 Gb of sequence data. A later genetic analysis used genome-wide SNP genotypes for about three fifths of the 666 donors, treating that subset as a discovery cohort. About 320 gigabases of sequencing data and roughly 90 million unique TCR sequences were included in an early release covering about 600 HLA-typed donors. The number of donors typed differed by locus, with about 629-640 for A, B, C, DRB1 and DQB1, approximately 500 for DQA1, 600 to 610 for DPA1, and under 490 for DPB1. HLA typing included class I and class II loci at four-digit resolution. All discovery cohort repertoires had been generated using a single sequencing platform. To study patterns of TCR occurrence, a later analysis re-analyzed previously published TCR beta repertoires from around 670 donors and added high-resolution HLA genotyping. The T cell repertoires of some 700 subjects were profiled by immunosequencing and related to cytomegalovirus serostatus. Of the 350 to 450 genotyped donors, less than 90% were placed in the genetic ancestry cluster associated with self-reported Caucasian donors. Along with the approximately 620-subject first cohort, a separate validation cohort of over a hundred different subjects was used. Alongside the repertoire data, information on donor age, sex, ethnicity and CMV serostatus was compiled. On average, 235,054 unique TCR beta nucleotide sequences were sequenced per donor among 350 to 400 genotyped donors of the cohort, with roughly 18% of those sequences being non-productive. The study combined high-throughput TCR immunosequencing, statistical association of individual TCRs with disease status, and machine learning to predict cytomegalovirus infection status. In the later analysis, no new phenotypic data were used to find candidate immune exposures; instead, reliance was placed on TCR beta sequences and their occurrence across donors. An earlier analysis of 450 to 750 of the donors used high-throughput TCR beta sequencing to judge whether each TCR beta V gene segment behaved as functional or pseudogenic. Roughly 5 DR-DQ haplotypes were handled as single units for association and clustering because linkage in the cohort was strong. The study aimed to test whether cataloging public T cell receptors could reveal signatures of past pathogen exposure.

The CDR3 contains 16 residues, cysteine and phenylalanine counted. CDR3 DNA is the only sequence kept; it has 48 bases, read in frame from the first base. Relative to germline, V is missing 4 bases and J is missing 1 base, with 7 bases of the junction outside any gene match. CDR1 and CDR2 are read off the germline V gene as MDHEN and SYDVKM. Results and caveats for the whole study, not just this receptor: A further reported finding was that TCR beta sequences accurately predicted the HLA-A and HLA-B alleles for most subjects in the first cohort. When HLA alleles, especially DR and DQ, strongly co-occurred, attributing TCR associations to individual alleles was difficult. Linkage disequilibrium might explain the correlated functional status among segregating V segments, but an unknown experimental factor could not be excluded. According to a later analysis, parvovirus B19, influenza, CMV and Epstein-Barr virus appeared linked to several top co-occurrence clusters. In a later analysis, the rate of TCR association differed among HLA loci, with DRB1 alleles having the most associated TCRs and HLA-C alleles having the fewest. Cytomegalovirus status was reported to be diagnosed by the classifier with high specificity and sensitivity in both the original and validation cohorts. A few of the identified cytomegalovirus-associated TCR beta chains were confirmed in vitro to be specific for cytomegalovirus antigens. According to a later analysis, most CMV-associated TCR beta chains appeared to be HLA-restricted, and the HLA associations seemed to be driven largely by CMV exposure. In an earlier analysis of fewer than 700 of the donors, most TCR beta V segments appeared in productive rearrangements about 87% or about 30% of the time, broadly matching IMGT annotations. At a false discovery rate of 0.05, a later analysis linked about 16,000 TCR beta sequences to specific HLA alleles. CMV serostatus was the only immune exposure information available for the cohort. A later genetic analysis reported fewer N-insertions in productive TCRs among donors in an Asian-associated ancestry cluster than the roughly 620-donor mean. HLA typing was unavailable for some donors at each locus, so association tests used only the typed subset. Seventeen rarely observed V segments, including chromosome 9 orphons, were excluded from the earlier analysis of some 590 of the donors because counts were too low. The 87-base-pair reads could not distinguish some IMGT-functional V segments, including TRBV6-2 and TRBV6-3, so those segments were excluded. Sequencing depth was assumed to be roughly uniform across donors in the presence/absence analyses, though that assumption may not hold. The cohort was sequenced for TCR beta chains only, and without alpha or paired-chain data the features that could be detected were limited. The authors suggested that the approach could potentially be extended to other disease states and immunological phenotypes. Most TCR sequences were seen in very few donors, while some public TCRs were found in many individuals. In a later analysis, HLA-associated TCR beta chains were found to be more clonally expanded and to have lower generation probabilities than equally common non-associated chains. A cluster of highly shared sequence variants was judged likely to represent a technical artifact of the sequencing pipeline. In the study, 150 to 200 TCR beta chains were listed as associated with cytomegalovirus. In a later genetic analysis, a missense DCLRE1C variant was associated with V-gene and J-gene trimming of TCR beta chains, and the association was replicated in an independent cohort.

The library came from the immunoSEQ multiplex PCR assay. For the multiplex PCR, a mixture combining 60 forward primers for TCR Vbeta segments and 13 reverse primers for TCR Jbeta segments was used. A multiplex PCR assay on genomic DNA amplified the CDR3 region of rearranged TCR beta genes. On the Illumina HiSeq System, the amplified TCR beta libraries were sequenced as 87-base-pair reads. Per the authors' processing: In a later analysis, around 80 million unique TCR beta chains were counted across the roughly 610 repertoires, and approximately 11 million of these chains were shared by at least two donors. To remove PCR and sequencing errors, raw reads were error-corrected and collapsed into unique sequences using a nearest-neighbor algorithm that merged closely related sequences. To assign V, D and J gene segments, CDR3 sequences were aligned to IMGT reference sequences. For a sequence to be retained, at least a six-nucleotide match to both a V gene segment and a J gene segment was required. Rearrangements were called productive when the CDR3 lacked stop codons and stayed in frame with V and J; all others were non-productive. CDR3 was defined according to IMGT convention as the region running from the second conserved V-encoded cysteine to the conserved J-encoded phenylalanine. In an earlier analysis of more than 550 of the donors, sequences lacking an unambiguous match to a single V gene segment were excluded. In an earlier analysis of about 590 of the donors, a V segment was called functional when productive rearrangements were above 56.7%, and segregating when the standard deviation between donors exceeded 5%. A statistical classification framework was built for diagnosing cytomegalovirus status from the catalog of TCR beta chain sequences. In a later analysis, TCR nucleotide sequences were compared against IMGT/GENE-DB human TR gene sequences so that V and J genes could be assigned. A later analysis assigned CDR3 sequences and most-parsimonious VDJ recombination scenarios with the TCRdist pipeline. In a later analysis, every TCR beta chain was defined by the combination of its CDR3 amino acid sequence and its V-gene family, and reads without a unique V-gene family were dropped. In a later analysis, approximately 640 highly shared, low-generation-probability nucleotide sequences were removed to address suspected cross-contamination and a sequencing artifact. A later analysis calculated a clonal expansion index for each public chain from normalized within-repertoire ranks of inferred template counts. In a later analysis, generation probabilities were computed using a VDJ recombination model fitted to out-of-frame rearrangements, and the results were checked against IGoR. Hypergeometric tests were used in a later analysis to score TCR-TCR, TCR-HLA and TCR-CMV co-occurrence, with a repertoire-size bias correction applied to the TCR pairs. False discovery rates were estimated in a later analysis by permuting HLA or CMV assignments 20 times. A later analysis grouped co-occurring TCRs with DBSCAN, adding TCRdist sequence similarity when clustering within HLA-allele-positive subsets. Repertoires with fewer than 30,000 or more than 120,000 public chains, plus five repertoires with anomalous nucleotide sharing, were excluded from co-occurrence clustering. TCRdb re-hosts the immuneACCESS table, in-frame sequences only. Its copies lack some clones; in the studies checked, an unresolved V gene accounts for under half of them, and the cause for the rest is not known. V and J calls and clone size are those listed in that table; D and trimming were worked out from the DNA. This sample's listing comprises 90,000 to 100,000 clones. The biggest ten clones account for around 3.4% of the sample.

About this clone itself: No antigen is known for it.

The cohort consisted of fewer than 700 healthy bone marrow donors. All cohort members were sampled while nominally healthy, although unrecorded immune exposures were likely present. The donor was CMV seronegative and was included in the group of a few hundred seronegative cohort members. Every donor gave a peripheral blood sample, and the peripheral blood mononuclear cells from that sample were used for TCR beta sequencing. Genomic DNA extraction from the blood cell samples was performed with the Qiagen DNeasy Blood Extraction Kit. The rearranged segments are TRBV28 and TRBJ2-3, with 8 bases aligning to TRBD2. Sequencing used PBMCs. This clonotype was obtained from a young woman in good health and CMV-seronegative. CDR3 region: CASSSPGGSGTDTQYF. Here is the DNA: TGTGCCAGCAGTTCTCCGGGAGGGTCGGGCACAGATACGCAGTATTTT.